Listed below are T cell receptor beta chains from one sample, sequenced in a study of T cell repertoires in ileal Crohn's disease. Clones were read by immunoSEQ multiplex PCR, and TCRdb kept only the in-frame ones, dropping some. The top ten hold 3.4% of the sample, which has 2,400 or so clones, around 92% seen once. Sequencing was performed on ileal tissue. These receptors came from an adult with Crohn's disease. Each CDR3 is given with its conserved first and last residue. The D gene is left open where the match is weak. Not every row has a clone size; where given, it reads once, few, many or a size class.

cdr3_nt: TGTGCCACCAACCAGGGGGGCAGGTCCTACGAGCAGTACTTC
cdr3_aa: CATNQGGRSYEQYF
j_call: TRBJ2-7
v_call: TRBV9
clone_size: NA
d_call: NA

cdr3_nt: TGCGCCAGCAGCCAAGATCGGGCAGGGACAAGCAATCAGCCCCAGCATTTT
cdr3_aa: CASSQDRAGTSNQPQHF
j_call: TRBJ1-5
v_call: TRBV4-1
clone_size: NA
d_call: NA

cdr3_nt: TGCGCCAGCAGCCAAGAGCAAGGGGGCTTCTTAGCTAACTATGGCTACACCTTC
cdr3_aa: CASSQEQGGFLANYGYTF
j_call: TRBJ1-2
v_call: TRBV4-3
clone_size: NA
d_call: TRBD1

cdr3_nt: TGTGCCAGCAGCGAAAGACCGGGGAGACAAGAGACCCAGTACTTC
cdr3_aa: CASSERPGRQETQYF
j_call: TRBJ2-5
v_call: TRBV7-2
clone_size: NA
d_call: NA

cdr3_nt: TGTGCCAGCAGCTCCCCGAAACTCTCTGGGGCCAACGTCCTGACTTTC
cdr3_aa: CASSSPKLSGANVLTF
j_call: TRBJ2-6
v_call: TRBV9
clone_size: NA
d_call: NA

cdr3_nt: TGCGCCAGCAGCCCCCGACACACAGATACGCAGTATTTT
cdr3_aa: CASSPRHTDTQYF
j_call: TRBJ2-3
v_call: TRBV4-1
clone_size: NA
d_call: NA

cdr3_nt: TGTGCCAGCAGCCAAGATTACCCGGGGTTCTCCTACGAGCAGTACTTC
cdr3_aa: CASSQDYPGFSYEQYF
j_call: TRBJ2-7
v_call: TRBV4-2
clone_size: few
d_call: NA

cdr3_nt: TGTGCCAGCTCTCCTTACGAGACCCTGGAGACTGAAGCTTTCTTT
cdr3_aa: CASSPYETLETEAFF
j_call: TRBJ1-1
v_call: TRBV18
clone_size: NA
d_call: NA

cdr3_nt: TGTGCCATCAGCCAGGGAGGTGAAGCTTTCTTT
cdr3_aa: CAISQGGEAFF
j_call: TRBJ1-1
v_call: TRBV10-3
clone_size: NA
d_call: NA

cdr3_nt: TGTGCCAGCTCACCGGACAGGGGCACGACAGATACGCAGTATTTT
cdr3_aa: CASSPDRGTTDTQYF
j_call: TRBJ2-3
v_call: TRBV18
clone_size: NA
d_call: TRBD1

cdr3_nt: TGTGCCAGCAGCTTCTCAGGCCCGGGACAGGGTTACTCACCCCTCCACTTT
cdr3_aa: CASSFSGPGQGYSPLHF
j_call: TRBJ1-6
v_call: TRBV7-2
clone_size: NA
d_call: TRBD1

cdr3_nt: TGTGCCAGCAGGACCGGGACAGCCTACTTC
cdr3_aa: CASRTGTAYF
j_call: TRBJ2-5
v_call: TRBV6-1
clone_size: NA
d_call: TRBD1

cdr3_nt: TGTGCCAGCAGCTTGGCGCTAGCGGGGGGGCTTACCGGGGAGCTGTTTTTT
cdr3_aa: CASSLALAGGLTGELFF
j_call: TRBJ2-2
v_call: TRBV5-4
clone_size: NA
d_call: TRBD2

cdr3_nt: TGTGCCAGCAGTCTCAGCAGGGGCGGCCTTAATGAAAAACTGTTTTTT
cdr3_aa: CASSLSRGGLNEKLFF
j_call: TRBJ1-4
v_call: TRBV28
clone_size: once
d_call: NA

cdr3_nt: TGTGCCAGCAGCTCCGGGACAGTAAATGAGCAGTTCTTC
cdr3_aa: CASSSGTVNEQFF
j_call: TRBJ2-1
v_call: TRBV7-3
clone_size: NA
d_call: TRBD1

cdr3_nt: TGTGCCTGGAGTGCTAGCGGCACAGATACGCAGTATTTT
cdr3_aa: CAWSASGTDTQYF
j_call: TRBJ2-3
v_call: TRBV30
clone_size: NA
d_call: NA

cdr3_nt: TGTGCCAGCAGTGAGTTAGGGAACCTCGTTTGGACAGGGGGCACTGAAGCTTTCTTT
cdr3_aa: CASSELGNLVWTGGTEAFF
j_call: TRBJ1-1
v_call: TRBV6-1
clone_size: NA
d_call: TRBD1

cdr3_nt: TGTGCCAGCAAGACCCGGGGACAGTTAAATCAGCCCCAGCATTTT
cdr3_aa: CASKTRGQLNQPQHF
j_call: TRBJ1-5
v_call: TRBV5-6
clone_size: NA
d_call: TRBD1

cdr3_nt: TGTGCCAGCAGTACGCGAACCAGGGTCTACGAGCAGTACTTC
cdr3_aa: CASSTRTRVYEQYF
j_call: TRBJ2-7
v_call: TRBV28
clone_size: NA
d_call: NA

cdr3_nt: TGTGCCATCAGAACCTCCGGGACAGGGATGAACACTGAAGCTTTCTTT
cdr3_aa: CAIRTSGTGMNTEAFF
j_call: TRBJ1-1
v_call: TRBV10-3
clone_size: NA
d_call: TRBD1

cdr3_nt: TGCGCCAGCAGCTTCGGGACAGGGGGCGAAAAGACCCAGTACTTC
cdr3_aa: CASSFGTGGEKTQYF
j_call: TRBJ2-5
v_call: TRBV5-1
clone_size: NA
d_call: TRBD1

cdr3_nt: TGTGCCAGCAGCTTAGGCAGGGACACCGGGGAGCTGTTTTTT
cdr3_aa: CASSLGRDTGELFF
j_call: TRBJ2-2
v_call: TRBV7-2
clone_size: NA
d_call: NA

cdr3_nt: TGCGCCAGCAGCCAAGACATTGCGGGGGAGACCCAGTACTTC
cdr3_aa: CASSQDIAGETQYF
j_call: TRBJ2-5
v_call: TRBV4-3
clone_size: NA
d_call: NA

cdr3_nt: TGTGCCAGCAGTTCGGGGAGACTAAGGAACGAGCAGTACTTC
cdr3_aa: CASSSGRLRNEQYF
j_call: TRBJ2-7
v_call: TRBV6-5
clone_size: NA
d_call: NA

cdr3_nt: TGCAGCGGAGTTGGGGGGAGCGCAGATACGCAGTATTTT
cdr3_aa: CSGVGGSADTQYF
j_call: TRBJ2-3
v_call: TRBV29-1
clone_size: NA
d_call: NA

cdr3_nt: TGTGCCAGCAGCTACGTACAGGGTGGACAGCCCCAGCATTTT
cdr3_aa: CASSYVQGGQPQHF
j_call: TRBJ1-5
v_call: TRBV7-2
clone_size: NA
d_call: NA

cdr3_nt: TGCGCCAGCAGCTTCCACAGGGACCGGGAGACCCAGTACTTC
cdr3_aa: CASSFHRDRETQYF
j_call: TRBJ2-5
v_call: TRBV5-1
clone_size: NA
d_call: NA

cdr3_nt: TGTGCTAGTGTTGGGAGGGGGGGGGCCGGACACGAGCAGTACTTC
cdr3_aa: CASVGRGGAGHEQYF
j_call: TRBJ2-7
v_call: TRBV12-5
clone_size: NA
d_call: NA

cdr3_nt: TGCAGCGTTGTTACAGGGGGGCGGAGGGAGACCCAGTACTTC
cdr3_aa: CSVVTGGRRETQYF
j_call: TRBJ2-5
v_call: TRBV29-1
clone_size: NA
d_call: TRBD1

cdr3_nt: TGTGCCATCGCAACAGGCCCCATGGAGACCCAGTACTTC
cdr3_aa: CAIATGPMETQYF
j_call: TRBJ2-5
v_call: TRBV10-3
clone_size: NA
d_call: NA

cdr3_nt: TGTGCCAGCAGCTTGGGGACTAGCGGGGGCCCGCTGAGCTCCTACAATGAGCAGTTCTTC
cdr3_aa: CASSLGTSGGPLSSYNEQFF
j_call: TRBJ2-1
v_call: TRBV7-8
clone_size: NA
d_call: TRBD2

cdr3_nt: TGTGCCAGCAGCTTGGGCGGTCGAGGGGAGACCCAGTACTTC
cdr3_aa: CASSLGGRGETQYF
j_call: TRBJ2-5
v_call: TRBV5-4
clone_size: NA
d_call: NA

cdr3_nt: TGTGCCAGCAGTGACGGGACAAACACCGGGGAGCTGTTTTTT
cdr3_aa: CASSDGTNTGELFF
j_call: TRBJ2-2
v_call: TRBV6-4
clone_size: few
d_call: NA

cdr3_nt: TGCGCCAGCAGCCACCGACTAGCGGGGGAGGGCACAGATACGCAGTATTTT
cdr3_aa: CASSHRLAGEGTDTQYF
j_call: TRBJ2-3
v_call: TRBV4-1
clone_size: NA
d_call: TRBD2

cdr3_nt: TGTGCCAGTACTGGGACTGACGCTGGAAACACCATATATTTT
cdr3_aa: CASTGTDAGNTIYF
j_call: TRBJ1-3
v_call: TRBV19
clone_size: NA
d_call: NA

cdr3_nt: TGTGCCACCAGCTCTACCGGGACTAGTATATTCACAGATACGCAGTATTTT
cdr3_aa: CATSSTGTSIFTDTQYF
j_call: TRBJ2-3
v_call: TRBV15
clone_size: NA
d_call: TRBD2

cdr3_nt: TGTGCCAGCAGCCGACAGGGGGGGCTCTATGGCTACACCTTC
cdr3_aa: CASSRQGGLYGYTF
j_call: TRBJ1-2
v_call: TRBV7-6
clone_size: NA
d_call: TRBD1

cdr3_nt: TGTGCCAGCTCACTACTAGCTGCCCGCGGGGGGCTTGGCAATGAGCAGTTCTTC
cdr3_aa: CASSLLAARGGLGNEQFF
j_call: TRBJ2-1
v_call: TRBV18
clone_size: NA
d_call: TRBD2

cdr3_nt: TGTGCCAGCAGCTTGGGTAGCGGGAGGCTGGAGACCCAGTACTTC
cdr3_aa: CASSLGSGRLETQYF
j_call: TRBJ2-5
v_call: TRBV5-4
clone_size: NA
d_call: TRBD2

cdr3_nt: TGTGCCAGCAGCGAGGACTCTGCGAAGGATGAGCAGTTCTTC
cdr3_aa: CASSEDSAKDEQFF
j_call: TRBJ2-1
v_call: TRBV9
clone_size: NA
d_call: NA

cdr3_nt: TGTGCCAGCAGTGAAGAGAGGGAGGCTTTAATCTCTGGAAACACCATATATTTT
cdr3_aa: CASSEEREALISGNTIYF
j_call: TRBJ1-3
v_call: TRBV2
clone_size: NA
d_call: NA